A selection of T cell receptor beta chains follows, all from one sample in a study of monozygotic twins with inflammatory bowel disease. TCRdb re-called the 5' RACE reads; one entry per CDR3 protein, DNA not given. This sample's table has about 450,000 distinct CDR3 sequences. Sample: blood. The receptor set was obtained from a human donor with ulcerative colitis or Crohn's disease, or a healthy co-twin of an affected twin (not recorded which). Each CDR3 is given with its conserved first and last residue.

len	v_gene	j_gene	CDR3aa
16	TRBV7-8	TRBJ2-5	CASSLAVAVEVETQYF
15	TRBV3-1	TRBJ2-5	CASSRGKLTQETQYF
14	TRBV5-1	TRBJ2-2	CASSLGQQSGELFF
16	TRBV7-9	TRBJ2-7	CASSLVMLGASYEQYF
15	TRBV5-1	TRBJ2-2	CASSLETVNTGELFF
14	TRBV19	TRBJ2-1	CASSWSGRRDEQFF
15	TRBV6-5	TRBJ2-3	CASSYWTSEGDTQYF
13	TRBV12-3/TRBV12-4	TRBJ2-2	CASIWSSTGELFF
13	TRBV19	TRBJ2-4	CASRDGGENIQYF
12	TRBV18	TRBJ1-1	CASFGRNTEAFF
16	TRBV7-6	TRBJ2-1	CASSLVPREFSNEQFF
13	TRBV15	TRBJ1-1	CATSRQANTEAFF
14	TRBV12-3/TRBV12-4	TRBJ1-5	CASSLTAYNQPQHF
20	TRBV7-3	TRBJ2-6	CASSPGVQADIFSGANVLTF
13	TRBV20-1	TRBJ2-3	CSASSDRTDTQYF
15	TRBV6-5	TRBJ2-7	CASSSLGTGEDEQYF
13	TRBV11-2	TRBJ2-1	CASSLDRSNEQFF
12	TRBV5-1	TRBJ1-1	CASSLGGGEGFF
17	TRBV7-2	TRBJ2-3	CASSLAPKGGGTDTQYF
17	TRBV18	TRBJ1-2	CASSPFAGQGHYYGYTF
13	TRBV20-1	TRBJ2-1	CSAPSGSYNEQFF
15	TRBV5-1	TRBJ2-7	CASSFSETAVRKQYF
16	TRBV7-9	TRBJ2-7	CASSPREGQGRYEQYF
13	TRBV6-1	TRBJ1-2	CASSDWAGTGYTF
16	TRBV11-2	TRBJ2-3	CASSSALAGVVNTQYF
13	TRBV12-3/TRBV12-4	TRBJ2-7	CASRGGLHYEQYF
15	TRBV19	TRBJ1-3	CASSIGTGPGNTIYF
16	TRBV5-1	TRBJ2-5	CASSLAPTRAQETQYF
13	TRBV5-1	TRBJ1-1	CASLYSPNTEAFF
15	TRBV5-1	TRBJ2-1	CASSPGAPGRNEQFF
12	TRBV5-1	TRBJ2-7	CASSSTGTEQYF
15	TRBV18	TRBJ2-2	CASSPDIRDTGELFF
14	TRBV12-3/TRBV12-4	TRBJ2-5	CASSIAGGGETQYF
14	TRBV7-2	TRBJ2-1	CASSFTSGDNEQFF
14	TRBV6-1	TRBJ2-1	CASSLAGARNEQFF
15	TRBV12-3/TRBV12-4	TRBJ1-1	CASSLRGGGGTEAFF
15	TRBV5-4	TRBJ2-5	CASSEAGRKQETQYF
15	TRBV20-1	TRBJ2-6	CSASDRGSGANVLTF
13	TRBV7-2	TRBJ1-1	CASSLAEGLGAFF
12	TRBV20-1	TRBJ2-2	CSATWAGGELFF
18	TRBV10-3	TRBJ1-5	CAISESDGPNHSNQPQHF
17	TRBV24-1	TRBJ2-1	CATSDPPGSPSTNEQFF
12	TRBV27	TRBJ2-7	CASWDRSHGQYF
14	TRBV7-2	TRBJ2-3	CASSLGTAPDTQYF
14	TRBV3-1	TRBJ2-7	CASSLGVLPYEQYF
15	TRBV5-1	TRBJ2-1	CASSFTGLAGNKQFF
16	TRBV5-1	TRBJ2-3	CASSLGLAGGQDTQYF
13	TRBV28	TRBJ2-5	CATKFVGWETQYF
16	TRBV20-1	TRBJ2-1	CSEWGQSGLDSNEQFF
16	TRBV7-2	TRBJ2-3	CASSLRTSGNTDTQYF
14	TRBV30	TRBJ2-3	CAWRRTGGTDTQYF
12	TRBV30	TRBJ2-4	CAWNRLKNIQYF
13	TRBV5-1	TRBJ2-2	CASSSKNTGELFF
15	TRBV9	TRBJ2-3	CASSKRGDYTDTQYF